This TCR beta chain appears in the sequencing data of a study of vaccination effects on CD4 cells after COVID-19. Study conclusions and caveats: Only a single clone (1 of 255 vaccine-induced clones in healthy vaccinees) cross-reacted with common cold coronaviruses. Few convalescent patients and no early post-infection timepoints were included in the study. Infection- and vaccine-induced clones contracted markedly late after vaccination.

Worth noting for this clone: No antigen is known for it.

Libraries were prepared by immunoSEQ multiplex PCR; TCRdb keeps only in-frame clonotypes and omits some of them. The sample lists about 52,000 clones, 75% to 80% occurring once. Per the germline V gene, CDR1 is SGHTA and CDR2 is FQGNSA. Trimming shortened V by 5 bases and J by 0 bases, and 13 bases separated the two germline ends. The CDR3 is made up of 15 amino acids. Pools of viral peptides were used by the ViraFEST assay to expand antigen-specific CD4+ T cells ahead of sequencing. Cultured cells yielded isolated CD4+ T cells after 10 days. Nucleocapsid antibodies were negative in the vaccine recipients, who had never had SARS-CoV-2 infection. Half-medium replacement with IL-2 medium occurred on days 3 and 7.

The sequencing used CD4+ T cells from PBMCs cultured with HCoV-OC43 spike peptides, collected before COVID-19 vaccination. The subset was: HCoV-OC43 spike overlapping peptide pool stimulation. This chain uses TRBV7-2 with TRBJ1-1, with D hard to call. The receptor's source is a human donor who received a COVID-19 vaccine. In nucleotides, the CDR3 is TGTGCCAGCAGCCACGGACCTCTCATGAACACTGAAGCTTTCTTT. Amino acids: CASSHGPLMNTEAFF.